A selection of T cell receptor beta chains follows, all from one sample in a study of T cell responses to AZD1222 COVID-19 vaccine. The protocol was immunoSEQ multiplex PCR, while the TCRdb copy is restricted to in-frame clones and leaves out a portion. The sample holds 160,000 or so clones, just over 90% seen once. The sequencing used peripheral blood, collected on day 0 of MenACWY control vaccination. The receptors derive from an adult in good health. CDR3s include the opening cysteine and the closing phenylalanine or tryptophan. A D gene is named only where the DNA matches it firmly. For some rows the clone size is stated as once, few or many, or as a class when expanded; others skip it.

d_call | clone_size | j_call | v_call | cdr3_nt | cdr3_aa
TRBD1 | - | TRBJ1-6 | TRBV27 | TGTGCCAGCAGCCAACCAGGGGGCGGTTCACCCCTCCACTTT | CASSQPGGGSPLHF
TRBD2 | - | TRBJ2-7 | TRBV19 | TGTGCCAGTAGTCAAATACCGGGACTAGCGGGAGACTACGAGCAGTACTTC | CASSQIPGLAGDYEQYF
TRBD2 | - | TRBJ2-1 | TRBV5-1 | TGCGCCAGCAGCTTGGGGGGGACTAGCGGGATCTCCTACAATGAGCAGTTCTTC | CASSLGGTSGISYNEQFF
TRBD1 | - | TRBJ1-3 | TRBV5-1 | TGCGCCAGCAGCTACTCGACAGGGGCCTCTGGAAACACCATATATTTT | CASSYSTGASGNTIYF
TRBD1 | - | TRBJ1-1 | TRBV2 | TGTGCCAGCAGTGTGGGACAGGCGACTGAAGCTTTCTTT | CASSVGQATEAFF
- | - | TRBJ1-2 | TRBV5-1 | TGCGCCAGCAGCTTGGGGGAATGGGACGGCTACACCTTC | CASSLGEWDGYTF
TRBD1 | - | TRBJ2-2 | TRBV6-5 | TGTGCCAGCAGTCTCGGACAGGCTGGGGAGGAGCTGTTTTTT | CASSLGQAGEELFF
- | - | TRBJ2-5 | TRBV5-1 | TGCGCCAGCAGCTTGGGTCAGGAGACCCAGTACTTC | CASSLGQETQYF
TRBD1 | many | TRBJ1-2 | TRBV6-5 | TGTGCCAGCAAGGCAGGGGGCGGCTACACCTTC | CASKAGGGYTF
TRBD1 | - | TRBJ1-1 | TRBV19 | TGTGCCAGTAGCTTAAAGGGCAGGGGGCATGGGAACACTGAAGCTTTCTTT | CASSLKGRGHGNTEAFF
- | - | TRBJ1-4 | TRBV12-3/TRBV12-4 | TGTGCCAGCAGTTTACAACGAGGAGAAAAACTGTTTTTT | CASSLQRGEKLFF
- | - | TRBJ2-3 | TRBV7-2 | TGTGCCAGCAGCTTAGAGGATGCGGGTGGGGATACGCAGTATTTT | CASSLEDAGGDTQYF
- | once | TRBJ2-1 | TRBV7-2 | TGTGCCAGCAGCTTAGTAGGCCTAGCGTCCCCCGATGAGCAGTTCTTC | CASSLVGLASPDEQFF
- | - | TRBJ1-5 | TRBV21-1 | TGTGCCAGCAGAACAAAGTCCCATTATAGCAATCAGCCCCAGCATTTT | CASRTKSHYSNQPQHF
TRBD2 | - | TRBJ2-7 | TRBV7-2 | TGTGCCAGCAGCCGGGTCGGGGGTAGCGGGGCCCCCTACGAGCAGTACTTC | CASSRVGGSGAPYEQYF
- | - | TRBJ1-4 | TRBV6-6 | TGTGCCAGCAGTTACGGGGCGTTACGAGAAAAACTGTTTTTT | CASSYGALREKLFF
- | - | TRBJ1-1 | TRBV11-2 | TGTGCCAGCAGCTTCCTTTTCGGAGGGAACACTGAAGCTTTCTTT | CASSFLFGGNTEAFF
TRBD1 | - | TRBJ1-2 | TRBV28 | TGTGCCAGCAGTCAACATCCACAGGGGGCGCTGCCAGGTGGCTACACCTTC | CASSQHPQGALPGGYTF
- | once | TRBJ1-1 | TRBV14 | TGTGCCAGCAGCCCCGGCGGGTCCACTGAAGCTTTCTTT | CASSPGGSTEAFF
TRBD2 | - | TRBJ2-7 | TRBV5-5 | TGTGCCAGCAGCCCTGCGGCTAGCGGTCTTTGGCACGAGCAGTACTTC | CASSPAASGLWHEQYF
TRBD2 | - | TRBJ2-1 | TRBV9 | TGTGCCAGCAGCGTTAGCGGGCAGATCACCTACAATGAGCAGTTCTTC | CASSVSGQITYNEQFF
TRBD2 | - | TRBJ2-3 | TRBV18 | TGTGCCAGCTCACCACTGGGACTAGCCACAGATACGCAGTATTTT | CASSPLGLATDTQYF
- | - | TRBJ2-7 | TRBV19 | TGTGCCAGTAGTATTGGAGCGGAGAGCTCCTACGAGCAGTACTTC | CASSIGAESSYEQYF
TRBD2 | - | TRBJ2-7 | TRBV30 | TGTGCCTGGAGTCGGGGGGAAGCCTACGAGCAGTACTTC | CAWSRGEAYEQYF
TRBD1 | - | TRBJ1-6 | TRBV5-8 | TGTGCCAGCAGTCACAGGGGAAGGAACTCACCCCTCCACTTT | CASSHRGRNSPLHF
- | - | TRBJ2-2 | TRBV5-1 | TGCGCCAGCAGCTTGGCGGCAGCAAACACCGGGGAGCTGTTTTTT | CASSLAAANTGELFF
TRBD1 | - | TRBJ1-2 | TRBV11-2 | TGTGCCAGCAGCCCGCCGGGACAGGGCTATGGCTACACCTTC | CASSPPGQGYGYTF
- | - | TRBJ1-3 | TRBV28 | TGTGCCAGCAGACGCTCACTATCTGGAAACACCATATATTTT | CASRRSLSGNTIYF
TRBD1 | - | TRBJ2-4 | TRBV5-1 | TGCGCCAGCAGCCCCCGGACAGGGTCCCTCCCTGACATTCAGTACTTC | CASSPRTGSLPDIQYF
TRBD1 | once | TRBJ2-5 | TRBV10-1 | TGCGCCAGCAGGAGACAGGGGGGCCAAGAGACCCAGTACTTC | CASRRQGGQETQYF
- | - | TRBJ2-2 | TRBV11-3 | TGTGCCAGCTCCAAAGGGCAGAACACCGGGGAGCTGTTTTTT | CASSKGQNTGELFF
- | - | TRBJ1-6 | TRBV10-3 | TGTGCCATCAGCCGGGACGGAAATAATTCACCCCTCCACTTT | CAISRDGNNSPLHF
TRBD2 | - | TRBJ2-7 | TRBV30 | TGTGCCTGGGGGACTAGCGCATTACGAAGCTCCTACGAGCAGTACTTC | CAWGTSALRSSYEQYF
- | - | TRBJ2-7 | TRBV9 | TGTGCCAGCAGCGTAGGCACGGATCCCTACGAGCAGTACTTC | CASSVGTDPYEQYF
- | once | TRBJ1-1 | TRBV12-5 | TGTGCTAGTGGCTCCAGGGCTGCTGAAGCTTTCTTT | CASGSRAAEAFF
- | - | TRBJ1-3 | TRBV10-3 | TGTGCCATCAGTGTTGGGACGCCTATCTCTGGAAACACCATATATTTT | CAISVGTPISGNTIYF
TRBD2 | - | TRBJ2-1 | TRBV5-1 | TGCGCCAGCAGTGCTGGACTAGCGGGATCACGTGAGCAGTTCTTC | CASSAGLAGSREQFF
TRBD2 | - | TRBJ2-1 | TRBV7-8 | TGTGCCAGCAGCTTGAGGCCTAGCGGGTCCGGAACCCGATCCAATGAGCAGTTCTTC | CASSLRPSGSGTRSNEQFF
TRBD2 | - | TRBJ2-1 | TRBV30 | TGTGCCTGGAGCTTCGGGACTAGCGGAGGCAATGAGCAGTTCTTC | CAWSFGTSGGNEQFF
- | - | TRBJ2-7 | TRBV7-8 | TGTGCCAGCAGCTTAGCGGGTCACGGGCAGTACTTC | CASSLAGHGQYF
TRBD1 | - | TRBJ1-2 | TRBV18 | TGTGCCAGCTCACCAACCGGGACAGCAAACTATGGCTACACCTTC | CASSPTGTANYGYTF
- | - | TRBJ2-3 | TRBV6-4 | TGTGCCAGCAGTGAGCACGGGAGAGGCACAGATACGCAGTATTTT | CASSEHGRGTDTQYF
- | - | TRBJ1-4 | TRBV28 | TGTGCCAGCAGTTTGCTGGGATCCCAAAAACTGTTTTTT | CASSLLGSQKLFF
- | - | TRBJ2-7 | TRBV6-2/TRBV6-3 | TGTGCCAGCAGTTATGCGGGAAGGGTGTACGAGCAGTACTTC | CASSYAGRVYEQYF
- | - | TRBJ2-1 | TRBV3-1/TRBV3-2 | TGTGCCAGCAGCCAAGTGATCCACAATGAGCAGTTCTTC | CASSQVIHNEQFF
- | - | TRBJ2-7 | TRBV10-3 | TGTGCCATCAGTGAATCTGGGTCCGAGCAGTACTTC | CAISESGSEQYF
- | - | TRBJ2-5 | TRBV27 | TGTGCCAGCACCCCAAGACACGGAGTTCAAGAGACCCAGTACTTC | CASTPRHGVQETQYF
- | - | TRBJ1-1 | TRBV2 | TGTGCCAGCAGTGAAGGGCAGGGTACTGAAGCTTTCTTT | CASSEGQGTEAFF
TRBD2 | - | TRBJ2-2 | TRBV24-1 | TGTGCCACCAGTGACCTAGCGGGAGGGAACACCGGGGAGCTGTTTTTT | CATSDLAGGNTGELFF
- | - | TRBJ1-1 | TRBV7-3 | TGTGCCAGCAGCTTGACGGGACACCAGAACACTGAAGCTTTCTTT | CASSLTGHQNTEAFF
- | - | TRBJ1-4 | TRBV4-2 | TGTGCCAGCAGCCAGGTAGACAGGCCGAATGAAAAACTGTTTTTT | CASSQVDRPNEKLFF
- | - | TRBJ1-3 | TRBV11-1 | TGTGCCAGCAGCTCCCAGACTGGAAACACCATATATTTT | CASSSQTGNTIYF
TRBD1 | - | TRBJ1-5 | TRBV5-5 | TGTGCCAGCAGTACAGGGGGCATGTTTCAGCCCCAGCATTTT | CASSTGGMFQPQHF